These 24 T cell receptor beta chains were all obtained from the same sample, sequenced in a study of technical replicates of blood from a handful of donors. Data came from immunoSEQ multiplex PCR; TCRdb stores just in-frame clones and leaves some out. The data contain roughly 69,000 clones, around 90% of them singletons. The sample was PBMCs. These receptors were collected from a human donor in good health. Some clones in this sample may be carry-over from other donors' samples.

In this sample, this clone is medium-sized. V usage is TRBV7-9 and J usage is TRBJ1-6; D uncertain. Germline V lookup: CDR1 SEHNR, CDR2 FQNEAQ (reference sequence). The CDR3 contains 15 residues. V was cut by 5 bases and J by 3 bases, with 11 bases left in between. For the CDR3, the DNA is TGTGCCAGCAGCATGTACAGATACTATAATTCACCCCTCCACTTT. Its protein product is CASSMYRYYNSPLHF.

For this clone: A junction boundary mismatches the germline segment, possibly from a read error. The CDR3 protein is CASSPHRTWDF. Here the CDR3 DNA reads TGTGCCAGCAGCCCTCACCGGACTTGGGACTTC. The chain uses TRBV9 and TRBJ2-5; perhaps TRBD2 as D (5 bases). The CDR3 covers 11 residues. Germline V gene data show CDR1 as SGDLS and CDR2 as YYNGEE.

The gene calls are TRBV7-9 and TRBJ2-2; D unresolved. The germline V gene encodes CDR1 SEHNR and CDR2 FQNEAQ (reference sequence). The CDR3 extends over 12 amino acids. V dropped 5 bases and J dropped 14 bases, with 15 bases sitting between them. The CDR3 nucleotides are TGTGCCAGCAGCGCGCTGGTAGCCGGTCTGTTTTTT. Its protein product is CASSALVAGLFF.

The chain is built from TRBV6-4 and TRBJ1-2; D possibly corresponds to TRBD1 (5 bases). Trimming cost V 11 bases and J 4 bases, with 14 bases left between them. In germline, CDR1 is MRHNA, CDR2 SNTAGT. The CDR3 covers 12 residues. The CDR3 loop is CAYYGGVYGYTF. CDR3 coding DNA: TGTGCCTATTACGGGGGGGTCTATGGCTACACCTTC.

The chain recombines TRBV5-4 with TRBJ2-1, with D perhaps matching TRBD2 (6 bases). Germline V lookup: CDR1 SGHNT, CDR2 YYREEE (reference sequence). Deletions cut 9 bases from V and 0 bases from J, with 19 bases between. There are 16 residues in the CDR3. In DNA form, the CDR3 reads TGTGCCATCCCGGCCGGGACTCAGAGCTCCTACAATGAGCAGTTCTTC. The encoded protein is CAIPAGTQSSYNEQFF.

The DNA of the CDR3 is TGTGCCAGCAGCTTAGGAGGGCTAGCTAACTATGGCTACACCTTC. This sequence encodes CASSLGGLANYGYTF. The chain uses TRBV7-9 and TRBJ1-2, with unresolved D. Trimming removed 1 base at V and 0 bases at J, with 9 bases between. The CDR3 extends over 15 amino acids. Germline V gene sequence: CDR1 SEHNR, CDR2 FQNEAQ (reference sequence).

This clone was counted once. The rearrangement uses TRBV7-2 and TRBJ1-5; no definite D call. This CDR3 contains 16 residues. Germline V gives CDR1 SGHTA, CDR2 FQGNSA. Trimming left V 2 bases short and J 0 bases short, with 11 bases between. CDR3 sequence reads: CASSLLAAYSNQPQHF. In nucleotides, the CDR3 is TGTGCCAGCAGCTTATTGGCGGCATATAGCAATCAGCCCCAGCATTTT.

The V gene is TRBV2, the J gene TRBJ2-7, with TRBD1 as a possible D gene (6 bases). This CDR3 contains 16 residues. The V gene lost 5 bases and the J gene lost 1 base, with 18 bases spanning the gap. Germline V gene lookup returns CDR1 SNHLY and CDR2 FYNNEI. CDR3 DNA sequence: TGTGCCAGCAGTCCCGACTCAGTTCAGGGGTCCTACGAGCAGTACTTC. This translates into CASSPDSVQGSYEQYF.

V usage is TRBV29-1 and J usage is TRBJ2-3; TRBD1 is a possible D gene (8 bases). The CDR3 consists of 15 residues. V gave up 8 bases and J gave up 1 base, with 19 bases separating them. Germline assignment: CDR1 SQVTM and CDR2 ANQGSEA. CDR3 in amino acids: CSHNRGAGGTDTQYF. The CDR3 DNA reads as TGCAGCCACAACAGGGGGGCGGGGGGCACAGATACGCAGTATTTT.

V usage is TRBV6-6 and J usage is TRBJ2-5; 7 bases align to TRBD2. CDR3 length equals 14 residues. Germline values: CDR1 MNHNY, CDR2 SVGAGI (reference sequence). Trimming took 2 bases from V and 5 from J; bases not matched to a gene: 5. The CDR3 protein is CASSYQREGETQYF. For the CDR3, the DNA is TGTGCCAGCAGTTACCAGCGGGAAGGCGAGACCCAGTACTTC.

The chain recombines TRBV7-8 with TRBJ2-7, with D perhaps matching TRBD2 (7 bases). CDR3 length equals 18 residues. Germline CDR1 and CDR2: SGHVS and FQNEAQ. V was clipped by 2 bases and J by 6 bases, with 26 bases between them. CDR3 residues: CASSLNTGTTGRGTEQYF. DNA of the CDR3: TGTGCCAGCAGCTTAAATACCGGGACCACGGGGAGGGGGACCGAGCAGTACTTC.

J is TRBJ1-3 and V is TRBV10-3; 7 nucleotides line up with TRBD1. V shed 7 bases, J shed 2 bases, and the junction held 5 bases outside the gene matches. This CDR3 spans 14 amino acids. Germline values: CDR1 ENHRY, CDR2 SYGVKD. This CDR3 reads CAIKSRGPGNTIYF. The CDR3 nucleotides read TGTGCCATCAAGTCGAGGGGGCCTGGAAACACCATATATTTT.

The CDR3 region has the DNA TGTGCCAGCAGCCCGACAGGGGGCTCTGGAAACACCATATATTTT. Protein: CASSPTGGSGNTIYF. The chain combines TRBV9 with TRBJ1-3, with TRBD1 identical over 9 bases. Germline CDR1 is SGDLS and CDR2 is YYNGEE. The V segment lost 4 bases and the J segment 0 bases; nucleotides outside the gene matches: 2. This CDR3 is built from 15 residues.

The chain has TRBV7-2 and TRBJ2-5; 9 bases are a match to TRBD2. CDR3 length: 16 residues. Germline V gene lookup returns CDR1 SGHTA and CDR2 FQGNSA. The J segment lost 5 bases and the V segment lost 1 base, leaving 8 bases of the junction unmatched. The CDR3 loop reads CASSLEGAGGVETQYF. In DNA form, the CDR3 reads TGTGCCAGCAGCTTAGAAGGAGCGGGGGGCGTTGAGACCCAGTACTTC. The variable domain in full, completed from reference TRBV7-2 and TRBJ2-5, reads GAGVSQSPSNKVTEKGKDVELRCDPISGHTALYWYRQSLGQGLEFLIYFQGNSAPDKSGLPSDRFSAERTGGSVSTLTIQRTQQEDSAVYLCASSLEGAGGVETQYFGPGTRLLVL.

The V and J genes are TRBV5-1 and TRBJ2-1; D perhaps matches TRBD1 (5 bases). CDR1 is SGHRS, CDR2 YFSETQ, per germline. Trimming pared 4 bases from V and 9 bases from J, leaving 11 bases between. The CDR3 has 12 amino acids. The CDR3 region has the DNA TGCGCCAGCAGCCGGGTGGGGCCTGAGCAGTTCTTC. It yields the protein CASSRVGPEQFF.

The chain combines TRBV27 with TRBJ1-1; 8 nucleotides agree with TRBD1. Germline V gives CDR1 MNHEY, CDR2 SMNVEV (reference sequence). CDR3 length equals 15 residues. The J segment lost 1 base and the V segment lost 0 bases, leaving 1 base of the junction unmatched. The CDR3 spells CASSLSGTGNTEAFF. The DNA for the CDR3 is TGTGCCAGCAGTTTATCGGGGACAGGGAACACTGAAGCTTTCTTT.

Written as DNA, the CDR3 is TGTGCCAGCTCACCACAGGGGAACTACGAGCAGTACTTC. This translates into CASSPQGNYEQYF. V usage is TRBV18 and J usage is TRBJ2-7; the D gene is possibly TRBD1 (5 bases). Germline V gene data show CDR1 as KGHSH and CDR2 as LQKENI. V shed 1 base and J shed 3 bases, with 7 bases lying between them. The CDR3 runs 13 residues.

The J gene is TRBJ2-1, the V gene TRBV6-6; D perhaps matches TRBD1 (6 bases). The length of the CDR3 is 16 residues. The germline V gene encodes CDR1 MNHNY and CDR2 SVGAGI (reference sequence). V was pared by 6 bases and J by 1 base, with 16 bases between. For the CDR3, the DNA is TGTGCCAGCAGACCACCCGGCAGGGGTTCCTACAATGAGCAGTTCTTC. It encodes CASRPPGRGSYNEQFF.

The genes are TRBV7-3 and TRBJ2-1; TRBD1 is a possible D gene (5 bases). CDR3 length: 15 residues. Germline V gene data show CDR1 as SGHTA and CDR2 as FQGTGA. Trimming removed 5 bases at V and 7 bases at J, with 18 bases between. The CDR3 reads CASSLGQPGSNEQFF. The CDR3 nucleotides are TGTGCCAGCAGCCTCGGACAACCGGGTTCGAATGAGCAGTTCTTC.

The genes are TRBV14 and TRBJ2-7, with D tentatively TRBD1 (5 bases). CDR1 SGHDN and CDR2 FVKESK come from the germline V gene. The CDR3 is 15 amino acids. Trimming pared 0 bases from V and 8 bases from J, leaving 17 bases between. The chain's CDR3 is CASSQDRRAQRKQYF. CDR3 nucleotides: TGTGCCAGCAGCCAAGATCGCAGGGCCCAACGGAAGCAGTACTTC.

V gene TRBV25-1 combines with J gene TRBJ2-2; weak D call: TRBD2 (5 bases). Germline assignment: CDR1 MGHDK and CDR2 SYGVNS. The CDR3 is 15 amino acids. V dropped 2 bases and J dropped 5 bases, with 12 bases sitting between them. The CDR3 nucleotides are TGTGCCAGCAGTGAAACAGCGGTGTTTACCGGGGAGCTGTTTTTT. Amino acids: CASSETAVFTGELFF.

The chain has TRBV5-1 and TRBJ1-1; maybe TRBD1 (5 bases). Trimming stripped 4 bases from V and 3 bases from J, with 13 bases between. The CDR3 loop spans 14 amino acids. Per germline, CDR1 SGHRS and CDR2 YFSETQ. CDR3: CASSQAGGYTEAFF. CDR3 DNA: TGCGCCAGCAGCCAAGCGGGGGGATACACTGAAGCTTTCTTT.

The rearrangement uses TRBV9 and TRBJ2-1; tentatively, D is TRBD2 (5 bases). CDR3 length: 16 amino acids. Germline V gives CDR1 SGDLS, CDR2 YYNGEE. Trimming removed 0 bases from V and 9 bases from J, with 19 bases in between. Written as DNA, the CDR3 is TGTGCCAGCAGCGTAGCAGGAACAACCTCTGAGGGTGAGCAGTTCTTC. Its translation: CASSVAGTTSEGEQFF.

For the CDR3, the DNA is TGTGCCAGCAGTGGGGGACAGGGTACCTACAATGAGCAGTTCTTC. Its protein product is CASSGGQGTYNEQFF. The chain couples TRBV2 to TRBJ2-1, with 9 bases matching TRBD1. The CDR3 loop spans 15 amino acids. Germline CDR1 SNHLY, CDR2 FYNNEI. Trimming removed 4 bases from V and 2 bases from J; junction bases left unmatched: 3.